These T cell receptor beta chains were read from a single sample in a study of T cell changes during pregnancy in multiple sclerosis. Data came from immunoSEQ multiplex PCR; TCRdb stores just in-frame clones and leaves some out. Of 50,000 to 75,000 clones listed, around 92% are singletons. Sequenced here: peripheral blood, sampled after pregnancy. Receptors were obtained from a female donor in good health, enrolled as a control in a pregnancy study. CDR3s include the opening cysteine and the closing phenylalanine or tryptophan. The D gene is left open where the match is weak. Some rows mark clone size as missing; the rest say once, few, many or name a class of expanded clone.

J gene: TRBJ1-1; V gene: TRBV5-1; D gene: TRBD1; clone size: once; CDR3 DNA: TGCGCCAGCAGCTTGTGGACAGGGGACACTGAAGCTTTCTTT; CDR3 protein: CASSLWTGDTEAFF
J gene: TRBJ1-6; V gene: TRBV7-2; D gene: -; clone size: -; CDR3 DNA: TGTGCCAGCAGCTTAGTGGGCGGGGGACGGACCTATAATTCACCCCTCCACTTT; CDR3 protein: CASSLVGGGRTYNSPLHF
J gene: TRBJ1-5; V gene: TRBV29-1; D gene: -; clone size: once; CDR3 DNA: TGCAGCGTTCATACAGGGTCCGGGCAGCCCCAGCATTTT; CDR3 protein: CSVHTGSGQPQHF
J gene: TRBJ2-3; V gene: TRBV7-7; D gene: -; clone size: -; CDR3 DNA: TGTGCCAGCAGCTTATGCCATCACAGCTATTGCACAGATACGCAGTATTTT; CDR3 protein: CASSLCHHSYCTDTQYF
J gene: TRBJ2-1; V gene: TRBV15; D gene: TRBD2; clone size: once; CDR3 DNA: TGTGCCACCAGCAGAGATCGGACGGGGGGTAATGAGCAGTTCTTC; CDR3 protein: CATSRDRTGGNEQFF
J gene: TRBJ1-1; V gene: TRBV7-8; D gene: -; clone size: -; CDR3 DNA: TGTGCCAGCAGCTTAGGACCAAAGGGGCAGAACACTGAAGCTTTCTTT; CDR3 protein: CASSLGPKGQNTEAFF
J gene: TRBJ2-3; V gene: TRBV6-4; D gene: TRBD1; clone size: -; CDR3 DNA: TGTGCCAGCAGTGAAGGGACAGGGGAAACAGATACGCAGTATTTT; CDR3 protein: CASSEGTGETDTQYF
J gene: TRBJ1-2; V gene: TRBV10-3; D gene: TRBD1; clone size: -; CDR3 DNA: TGTGCCATCACGGATAAGACAGGGGTGGGCTATGGCTACACCTTC; CDR3 protein: CAITDKTGVGYGYTF
J gene: TRBJ2-3; V gene: TRBV7-3; D gene: -; clone size: -; CDR3 DNA: TGTGCCAGCAGCTTAACTCCGACTTCAGGGGATGGCACAGATACGCAGTATTTT; CDR3 protein: CASSLTPTSGDGTDTQYF
J gene: TRBJ2-1; V gene: TRBV18; D gene: -; clone size: -; CDR3 DNA: TGTGCCAGCTCACCACCGGAGAGGGGGACGCTCAATGAGCAGTTCTTC; CDR3 protein: CASSPPERGTLNEQFF
J gene: TRBJ1-1; V gene: TRBV2; D gene: -; clone size: -; CDR3 DNA: TGTGCCAGCAGTGAAGGCAGGGGTGGCACTGAAGCTTTCTTT; CDR3 protein: CASSEGRGGTEAFF
J gene: TRBJ2-7; V gene: TRBV5-6; D gene: TRBD2; clone size: -; CDR3 DNA: TGTGCCAGCAGCTCCCACGGGGGGAATCCCGCGGTCTACGAGCAGTACTTC; CDR3 protein: CASSSHGGNPAVYEQYF
J gene: TRBJ1-5; V gene: TRBV7-9; D gene: -; clone size: once; CDR3 DNA: TGTGCCAGCAGCTTAGCGAGGGATCAGCCCCAGCATTTT; CDR3 protein: CASSLARDQPQHF
J gene: TRBJ2-2; V gene: TRBV6-6; D gene: -; clone size: -; CDR3 DNA: TGTGCCAGCAGTTACTCCGGTCCCGGGGAGCTGTTTTTT; CDR3 protein: CASSYSGPGELFF
J gene: TRBJ1-2; V gene: TRBV2; D gene: TRBD1; clone size: -; CDR3 DNA: TGTGCCAGCAGCCGTCCAGGGGGCTTAAATGGCTACACCTTC; CDR3 protein: CASSRPGGLNGYTF
J gene: TRBJ1-3; V gene: TRBV7-2; D gene: -; clone size: -; CDR3 DNA: TGTGCCAGCAGCAGATCGAGCTCTGGAAACACCATATATTTT; CDR3 protein: CASSRSSSGNTIYF
J gene: TRBJ2-1; V gene: TRBV20-1; D gene: -; clone size: -; CDR3 DNA: TGCAGTGCTGAAGAGGTGAATGAGCAGTTCTTC; CDR3 protein: CSAEEVNEQFF
J gene: TRBJ2-1; V gene: TRBV5-6; D gene: -; clone size: -; CDR3 DNA: TGTGCCAGCAGCTTCAAGCGGGCCTTCAATGAGCAGTTCTTC; CDR3 protein: CASSFKRAFNEQFF
J gene: TRBJ1-2; V gene: TRBV7-9; D gene: -; clone size: once; CDR3 DNA: TGTGCCAGCAGCTTAGTGGACTTTTTAGGAGGAAAAGGCTACACCTTC; CDR3 protein: CASSLVDFLGGKGYTF
J gene: TRBJ1-6; V gene: TRBV25-1; D gene: -; clone size: -; CDR3 DNA: TGTGCCAGCGCCTCCACAGGGACTAATTCACCCCTCCACTTT; CDR3 protein: CASASTGTNSPLHF
J gene: TRBJ1-1; V gene: TRBV7-9; D gene: TRBD1; clone size: -; CDR3 DNA: TGTGCCAGCAGCTTAGAGCAGGGGGTCGTCACTGAAGCTTTCTTT; CDR3 protein: CASSLEQGVVTEAFF
J gene: TRBJ2-1; V gene: TRBV9; D gene: -; clone size: -; CDR3 DNA: TGTGCCAGCAGCGCCCGGACTGCCATCAATGAGCAGTTCTTC; CDR3 protein: CASSARTAINEQFF
J gene: TRBJ2-1; V gene: TRBV7-3; D gene: TRBD1; clone size: once; CDR3 DNA: TGTGCCACGGATGTCGTGGGGGACAGGGGGAGGAATGAGCAGTTCTTC; CDR3 protein: CATDVVGDRGRNEQFF
J gene: TRBJ2-3; V gene: TRBV29-1; D gene: -; clone size: -; CDR3 DNA: TGCAGCGGACAACTAGACATGAAAGCAGATACGCAGTATTTT; CDR3 protein: CSGQLDMKADTQYF
J gene: TRBJ1-1; V gene: TRBV5-4; D gene: TRBD1; clone size: -; CDR3 DNA: TGTGCCAGCAGCTCGGGACAGATGAACACTGAAGCTTTCTTT; CDR3 protein: CASSSGQMNTEAFF
J gene: TRBJ2-1; V gene: TRBV19; D gene: TRBD2; clone size: -; CDR3 DNA: TGTGCCAGTAGTACTGGGCTTAAGCGGGGGCACGATGAGCAGTTCTTC; CDR3 protein: CASSTGLKRGHDEQFF
J gene: TRBJ2-1; V gene: TRBV4-3; D gene: -; clone size: -; CDR3 DNA: TGCGCCAGCAGCCAAGTTCCCGGGTCCTACAATGAGCAGTTCTTC; CDR3 protein: CASSQVPGSYNEQFF
J gene: TRBJ1-4; V gene: TRBV4-2; D gene: TRBD1; clone size: -; CDR3 DNA: TGTGCCAGCAGCCACGGGACAGGATCCAACGAAAAACTGTTTTTT; CDR3 protein: CASSHGTGSNEKLFF
J gene: TRBJ1-1; V gene: TRBV27; D gene: -; clone size: -; CDR3 DNA: TGTGCCACCCGGGCAGGGTGGCAAGCTTTCTTT; CDR3 protein: CATRAGWQAFF
J gene: TRBJ1-6; V gene: TRBV14; D gene: -; clone size: -; CDR3 DNA: TGTGCCAGCAGCCACCTCCTTAATTCACCCCTCCACTTT; CDR3 protein: CASSHLLNSPLHF
J gene: TRBJ1-2; V gene: TRBV5-1; D gene: -; clone size: -; CDR3 DNA: TGCGCCAGCAGCTTGGTAATAGGCAGGGGATCTACCGGTGGCTACACCTTC; CDR3 protein: CASSLVIGRGSTGGYTF
J gene: TRBJ2-7; V gene: TRBV6-1; D gene: -; clone size: -; CDR3 DNA: TGTGCCACCCTTCGACAGGCGGGCACCTACGAGCAGTACTTC; CDR3 protein: CATLRQAGTYEQYF
J gene: TRBJ1-1; V gene: TRBV7-3; D gene: -; clone size: once; CDR3 DNA: TGTGCCAGCAGCTTCTACAGGGATGTCACTGAAGCTTTCTTT; CDR3 protein: CASSFYRDVTEAFF
J gene: TRBJ1-5; V gene: TRBV7-2; D gene: -; clone size: -; CDR3 DNA: TGTGCCAGCAGCCGCAACCGGGACAATAATCAGCCCCAGCATTTT; CDR3 protein: CASSRNRDNNQPQHF
J gene: TRBJ2-3; V gene: TRBV20-1; D gene: -; clone size: -; CDR3 DNA: TGCAGTGCTGGCCGCACAGATACGCAGTATTTT; CDR3 protein: CSAGRTDTQYF
J gene: TRBJ1-6; V gene: TRBV18; D gene: -; clone size: once; CDR3 DNA: TGTGCCAGCTCACCCGGACACCACTATAATTCACCCCTCCACTTT; CDR3 protein: CASSPGHHYNSPLHF
J gene: TRBJ1-3; V gene: TRBV7-2; D gene: TRBD1; clone size: -; CDR3 DNA: TGTGCCAGCAGCTATTCAGGGGGGTCTGGAAACACCATATATTTT; CDR3 protein: CASSYSGGSGNTIYF
J gene: TRBJ2-7; V gene: TRBV7-2; D gene: -; clone size: -; CDR3 DNA: TGTGCCAGCAGCTTAGAATCCGGGAACCCCTACGAGCAGTACTTC; CDR3 protein: CASSLESGNPYEQYF